The next 6 T cell receptor beta chains were all read from a single sample in a study of HIV-infected patients and healthy controls. No cell fractionation was done, so the repertoire covers all unsorted peripheral blood T cells. cDNA was made from approximately 500 ng RNA using alpha and beta constant primers. Each of the alpha and beta chains got its own library through chain-specific third strand synthesis with indices. MiXCR, applied by TCRdb to the 5' RACE reads, yields one record per CDR3 protein. The sample includes approximately 7,000 distinct CDR3 sequences, 9.3% of them seen just once. The material was blood, obtained before antiretroviral therapy. These receptors were obtained from an adult with HIV infection.

The chain is built from TRBV11-2 and TRBJ1-6, with D uncertain. The CDR3 sequence is 14 residues long. V dropped 5 bases and J dropped 5 bases, with 10 bases sitting between them. Germline V gene sequence: CDR1 SGHAT, CDR2 FQNNGV. CDR3 DNA sequence: TGTGCCAGCAGCCCGCGGACCAATAATTCACCCCTCCACTTT. Its protein is CASSPRTNNSPLHF.

This clonotype is judged large. The rearrangement joins TRBV7-9 to TRBJ2-7; D is perhaps TRBD1 (5 bases). CDR1 and CDR2 (germline): SEHNR, FQNEAQ (reference sequence). The CDR3 runs 16 residues. V lost 1 base, J lost 0 bases, and 13 bases lay in between. The CDR3, as DNA: TGTGCCAGCAGCTTAGAGTGGGATGACAGCTCCTACGAGCAGTACTTC. Amino acid sequence: CASSLEWDDSSYEQYF.

This clonotype was counted many times. This rearrangement joins TRBV30 to TRBJ2-2, with TRBD2 matching 13 bases. Germline assignment: CDR1 GTSNPN and CDR2 SVGIG (reference sequence). V shed 6 bases and J 7 bases; nucleotides not matched to a gene: 8. The CDR3 covers 15 residues. The chain's CDR3 is CACPGLAGVSGELFF. The CDR3 nucleotides are TGTGCCTGCCCTGGACTAGCGGGAGTAAGCGGGGAGCTGTTTTTT.

The sample holds many counts of this clonotype. CDR3 coding DNA: TGTGCCAGCAGTTTAAGTCCGAAGGGTACGCAGTATTTT. It is translated as CASSLSPKGTQYF. The chain couples TRBV28 to TRBJ2-3; no definite D call. The CDR3 extends over 13 amino acids. Deletions cut 2 bases from V and 8 bases from J, with 11 bases between. CDR1 is MDHEN and CDR2 is SYDVKM in the germline V gene.

This clonotype was seen a handful of times. The chain links TRBV7-9 to TRBJ1-4; 7 positions agree with TRBD1. CDR3 size: 14 residues. Germline lookup yields CDR1 SEHNR and CDR2 FQNEAQ (reference sequence). The V gene end was trimmed by 0 bases and the J gene end by 10 bases; junction bases not matched to a gene: 5. The CDR3 DNA reads TGTGCCAGCAGCTTAGCAGGGGGCGGGGGAAAACTGTTTTTT. Translating gives CASSLAGGGGKLFF.

Ten or more counts support this clonotype. V is TRBV12-3 or TRBV12-4 and J is TRBJ2-3; TRBD2 is a possible D gene (6 bases). Trimming cost V 5 bases and J 0 bases, with 12 bases left between them. This CDR3 contains 15 residues. The CDR3 reads CASSQDYLSTDTQYF. CDR3 DNA sequence: TGTGCCAGCAGTCAGGACTATTTAAGCACAGATACGCAGTATTTT.